This entry features one T cell receptor (beta chain) sequence. The antigen is unknown. V lost 6 bases, J lost 0 bases, and 5 bases stayed unmatched. The germline gives CDR1 MNHNY, CDR2 SVGAGI (reference sequence). The CDR3 has 15 residues. Clones were sequenced by immunoSEQ multiplex PCR, and TCRdb holds only the in-frame ones, with some missing. The table lists 45,000 to 75,000 clones, approximately 83% of them singletons. These data are taken from a study of identifying expanded T cells in peripheral blood. Findings of the study overall: About 1.2 clones differed between technical replicates, versus about 17 and 20 over time. Variance in clone template counts between approximately two-week samples significantly increased with total template count across all healthy donors.

Sequenced sample: blood. V and J are TRBV6-6 and TRBJ2-1; 7 nucleotides line up with TRBD1. The clonotype comes from a person aged 18 to 75 in good health. In DNA form, the CDR3 reads TGTGCCAGCAGGTCAACAGGGGTCTCCTACAATGAGCAGTTCTTC. It translates to CASRSTGVSYNEQFF.